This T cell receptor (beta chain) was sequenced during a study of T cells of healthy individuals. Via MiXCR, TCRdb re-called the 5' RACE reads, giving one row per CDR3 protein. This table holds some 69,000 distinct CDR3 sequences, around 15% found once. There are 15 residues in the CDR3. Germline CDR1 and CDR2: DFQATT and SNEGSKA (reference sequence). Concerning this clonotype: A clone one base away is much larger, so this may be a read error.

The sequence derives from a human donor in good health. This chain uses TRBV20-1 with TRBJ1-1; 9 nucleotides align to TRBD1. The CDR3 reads CGASFLTGGDTEAFF. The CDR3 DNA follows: TGCGGTGCTAGTTTTCTCACAGGGGGCGACACTGAAGCTTTCTTT.